These T cell receptor beta chains were read from a single sample in a study of cytomegalovirus exposure and HLA in healthy donors. TCRdb's table, derived via immunoSEQ multiplex PCR, lists solely in-frame clones and lacks some. In the table there are 180,000 or so clones, approximately 82% of which are singletons. The sample comprised PBMCs. The source of these receptors is a woman in her thirties or forties in good health and CMV-seropositive. Each CDR3 is given with its conserved first and last residue. D genes are given only for firm matches. Clone size, where shown, is once, few, many, or a class for clones that have expanded.

abundance: few
len: 15
v_gene: TRBV9
j_gene: TRBJ1-3
d_gene: -
CDR3aa: CASSVDGNSGNTIYF
CDR3nt: TGTGCCAGCAGCGTAGACGGGAACTCTGGAAACACCATATATTTT

abundance: -
len: 14
v_gene: TRBV29-1
j_gene: TRBJ2-7
d_gene: TRBD2
CDR3aa: CSVARLAGTYEQYF
CDR3nt: TGCAGCGTTGCCCGACTAGCGGGTACCTACGAGCAGTACTTC

abundance: -
len: 15
v_gene: TRBV28
j_gene: TRBJ2-6
d_gene: -
CDR3aa: CASSFSRTPPNVLTF
CDR3nt: TGTGCCAGCAGTTTCTCCCGGACACCTCCCAACGTCCTGACTTTC

abundance: -
len: 17
v_gene: TRBV28
j_gene: TRBJ2-6
d_gene: TRBD1
CDR3aa: CASRKQGHNSGANVLTF
CDR3nt: TGTGCCAGCAGAAAACAGGGGCACAATTCTGGGGCCAACGTCCTGACTTTC

abundance: -
len: 14
v_gene: TRBV5-5
j_gene: TRBJ1-5
d_gene: -
CDR3aa: CASSLEHSNQPQHF
CDR3nt: TGTGCCAGCAGCTTGGAACACAGCAATCAGCCCCAGCATTTT

abundance: -
len: 13
v_gene: TRBV10-3
j_gene: TRBJ2-7
d_gene: -
CDR3aa: CAISATGSYEQYF
CDR3nt: TGTGCCATCAGTGCAACAGGTTCCTACGAGCAGTACTTC

abundance: once
len: 15
v_gene: TRBV4-1
j_gene: TRBJ1-5
d_gene: -
CDR3aa: CASSQDYSSNQPQHF
CDR3nt: TGCGCCAGCAGCCAAGATTACAGTAGCAATCAGCCCCAGCATTTT

abundance: -
len: 16
v_gene: TRBV28
j_gene: TRBJ1-1
d_gene: TRBD1
CDR3aa: CASSPNRGVGNTEAFF
CDR3nt: TGTGCCAGCAGTCCTAACAGGGGGGTCGGGAACACTGAAGCTTTCTTT

abundance: -
len: 16
v_gene: TRBV7-9
j_gene: TRBJ1-4
d_gene: -
CDR3aa: CASSLHGEGPNEKLFF
CDR3nt: TGTGCCAGCAGTTTGCACGGGGAGGGACCGAATGAAAAACTGTTTTTT

abundance: -
len: 15
v_gene: TRBV28
j_gene: TRBJ2-1
d_gene: TRBD2
CDR3aa: CASTTAGRAYNEQFF
CDR3nt: TGTGCCAGCACTACAGCGGGACGGGCCTACAATGAGCAGTTCTTC

abundance: -
len: 12
v_gene: TRBV28
j_gene: TRBJ1-2
d_gene: TRBD1
CDR3aa: CASGQGQGGYTF
CDR3nt: TGTGCCAGCGGACAGGGGCAGGGTGGCTACACCTTC

abundance: -
len: 16
v_gene: TRBV12-5
j_gene: TRBJ2-1
d_gene: TRBD1
CDR3aa: CASASNRDRSYNEQFF
CDR3nt: TGTGCTAGTGCCTCCAACCGGGACAGATCCTACAATGAGCAGTTCTTC

abundance: few
len: 16
v_gene: TRBV2
j_gene: TRBJ1-4
d_gene: -
CDR3aa: CASSETILGASEKLFF
CDR3nt: TGTGCCAGCAGTGAAACGATCTTGGGGGCCTCCGAAAAACTGTTTTTT

abundance: -
len: 11
v_gene: TRBV28
j_gene: TRBJ1-1
d_gene: -
CDR3aa: CATGGGYEAFF
CDR3nt: TGTGCCACGGGGGGAGGTTATGAAGCTTTCTTT

abundance: -
len: 16
v_gene: TRBV18
j_gene: TRBJ2-1
d_gene: TRBD1
CDR3aa: CASSPLRGQGYNEQFF
CDR3nt: TGTGCCAGCTCACCACTCCGGGGACAGGGTTACAATGAGCAGTTCTTC

abundance: once
len: 17
v_gene: TRBV6-1
j_gene: TRBJ2-6
d_gene: TRBD1
CDR3aa: CASSEGQGQSGANVLTF
CDR3nt: TGTGCCAGCAGTGAAGGACAGGGGCAATCTGGGGCCAACGTCCTGACTTTC

abundance: -
len: 16
v_gene: TRBV4-1
j_gene: TRBJ1-5
d_gene: -
CDR3aa: CASSQDYGLGSQPQHF
CDR3nt: TGCGCCAGCAGCCAAGATTACGGACTTGGGAGTCAGCCCCAGCATTTT

abundance: -
len: 14
v_gene: TRBV7-2
j_gene: TRBJ2-3
d_gene: -
CDR3aa: CASSPGHSTDTQYF
CDR3nt: TGTGCCAGCAGCCCGGGACACAGCACAGATACGCAGTATTTT

abundance: -
len: 15
v_gene: TRBV7-2
j_gene: TRBJ2-7
d_gene: TRBD1
CDR3aa: CASSWGQGGYYEQYF
CDR3nt: TGTGCCAGCAGCTGGGGACAGGGGGGATATTACGAGCAGTACTTC

abundance: -
len: 15
v_gene: TRBV15
j_gene: TRBJ1-5
d_gene: -
CDR3aa: CATRNQGIGNQPQHF
CDR3nt: TGTGCCACCAGAAATCAGGGAATCGGCAATCAGCCCCAGCATTTT

abundance: -
len: 14
v_gene: TRBV28
j_gene: TRBJ2-7
d_gene: TRBD1
CDR3aa: CASSPPGTAYEQYF
CDR3nt: TGTGCCAGCAGTCCCCCCGGGACAGCTTACGAGCAGTACTTC

abundance: -
len: 17
v_gene: TRBV14
j_gene: TRBJ2-7
d_gene: -
CDR3aa: CASSPRSFLTLSYEQYF
CDR3nt: TGTGCCAGCAGCCCACGGAGCTTCCTAACTCTTTCCTACGAGCAGTACTTC

abundance: -
len: 16
v_gene: TRBV15
j_gene: TRBJ2-7
d_gene: TRBD1
CDR3aa: CATSGRYRGVGHEQYF
CDR3nt: TGTGCCACCAGCGGTAGATACAGGGGCGTCGGCCACGAGCAGTACTTC

abundance: -
len: 14
v_gene: TRBV12-5
j_gene: TRBJ2-3
d_gene: -
CDR3aa: CASGLSGSTDTQYF
CDR3nt: TGTGCTAGTGGTTTGAGCGGGAGCACAGATACGCAGTATTTT

abundance: -
len: 15
v_gene: TRBV28
j_gene: TRBJ1-3
d_gene: -
CDR3aa: CASSGSETSGNTIYF
CDR3nt: TGTGCCAGCAGTGGGAGTGAGACCTCTGGAAACACCATATATTTT

abundance: -
len: 16
v_gene: TRBV6-6
j_gene: TRBJ1-6
d_gene: -
CDR3aa: CASTDSDLGYNSPLHF
CDR3nt: TGTGCCAGCACGGACTCCGACCTGGGGTATAATTCACCCCTCCACTTT

abundance: few
len: 15
v_gene: TRBV5-3
j_gene: TRBJ2-1
d_gene: TRBD2
CDR3aa: CARTRGTSGINEQFF
CDR3nt: TGTGCCAGAACCAGAGGGACTAGCGGGATTAATGAGCAGTTCTTC

abundance: -
len: 15
v_gene: TRBV29-1
j_gene: TRBJ2-1
d_gene: -
CDR3aa: CSAGSLRGSYNEQFF
CDR3nt: TGCAGCGCCGGATCTCTTAGAGGCTCCTACAATGAGCAGTTCTTC